The sequence of this T cell receptor (beta chain) was determined in a study of beta chain features in type 1 diabetes. Looked up from germline, CDR1 is SGHTA and CDR2 is FQGNSA. The length of the CDR3 is 14 residues. The V and J ends lost 4 bases and 2 bases respectively, with 11 bases between them. Whole-study results and caveats: Within the patient group, naive, central memory and Treg TCRB repertoires appeared more similar to each other than within healthy donors.

Reverse transcribing all isolated RNA meant expressed TCRB transcripts were sequenced. Data came from immunoSEQ multiplex PCR; TCRdb stores just in-frame clones and leaves some out. The sample holds 150,000 or so clones, about 10% seen once. This clone was recorded a few times. The antigen is unknown. The source is a young man in good health. Input material: central memory CD4+ T cells from blood. The chain carries TRBV7-2 and TRBJ2-5; a weak D match, TRBD1 (6 bases). The CDR3 protein is CASSWYGQQETQYF. CDR3 sequence (DNA): TGTGCCAGCAGCTGGTATGGACAGCAAGAGACCCAGTACTTC.